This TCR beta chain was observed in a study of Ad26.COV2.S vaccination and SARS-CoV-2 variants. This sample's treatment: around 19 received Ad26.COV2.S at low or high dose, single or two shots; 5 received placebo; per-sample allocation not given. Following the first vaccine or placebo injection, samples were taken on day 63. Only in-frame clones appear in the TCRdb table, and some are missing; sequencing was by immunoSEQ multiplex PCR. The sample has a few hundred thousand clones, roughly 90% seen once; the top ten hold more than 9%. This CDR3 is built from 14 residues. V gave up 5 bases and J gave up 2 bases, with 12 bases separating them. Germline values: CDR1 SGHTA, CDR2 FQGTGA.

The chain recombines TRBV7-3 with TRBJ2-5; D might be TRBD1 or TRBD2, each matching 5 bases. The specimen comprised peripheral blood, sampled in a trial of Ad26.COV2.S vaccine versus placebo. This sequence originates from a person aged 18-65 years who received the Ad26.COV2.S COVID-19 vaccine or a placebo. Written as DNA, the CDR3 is TGTGCCAGCAGCCTGGGACCTCGTCAAGAGACCCAGTACTTC. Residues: CASSLGPRQETQYF.